A selection of T cell receptor beta chains follows, all from one sample in a study of regulatory T cells in long-lasting Graves disease. TCRdb processed the multiplex PCR reads anew with MiXCR; each CDR3 protein has one entry. The table shows 300,000 to 400,000 distinct CDR3 sequences, with 16% occurring only once. These data also formed part of another study, on T cells in Graves' hyperthyroidism and ophthalmopathy.

Here the sequenced sample was peripheral blood mononuclear cells (PBMCs), taken at new diagnosis, from a patient treated with antithyroid drugs. All receptors come from a man aged 35 to 55 with Graves disease. CDR3s include the opening cysteine and the closing phenylalanine or tryptophan. Each record gives: clone size, D gene, V gene, J gene, CDR3 DNA, CDR3 protein. D genes are given only for firm matches. The size of a clone is reported for some rows only, either as once, few or many, or as a class for expanded clones.

>few|.|TRBV24-1|TRBJ2-1
TGTGCCACCAGTGATTTTCACAGGAGCTCCTACAATGAGCAGTTCTTC
CATSDFHRSSYNEQFF
>many|TRBD1|TRBV12-3/TRBV12-4|TRBJ2-7
TGTGCCAGCAGTTTCGGACAGGGGGACTACGAGCAGTACTTC
CASSFGQGDYEQYF
>.|.|TRBV27|TRBJ1-4
TGTGCCAGCAGTTTAAAGGCAGGATCGGGTGAAAAACTGTTTTTT
CASSLKAGSGEKLFF
>many|.|TRBV18|TRBJ2-7
TGTGCCAGCTCACCGGTAGGGGCAGGCTACGAGCAGTACTTC
CASSPVGAGYEQYF
>.|.|TRBV20-1|TRBJ1-2
TGCAGTGCCCCCCCGACAGCTAACTATGGCTACACCTTC
CSAPPTANYGYTF
>.|.|TRBV18|TRBJ2-5
TGTGCCAGCTCACCAGGCCCCTCGGTGGTTCCGAAAGAGACCCAGTACTTC
CASSPGPSVVPKETQYF
>few|.|TRBV20-1|TRBJ1-5
TGCAGTGCCCGACCGGATAGCAATCAGCCCCAGCATTTT
CSARPDSNQPQHF
>many|TRBD2|TRBV3-1|TRBJ2-4
TGTGCCAGCAGCCGGGGGGGAGGCTCCAAAAACATTCAGTACTTC
CASSRGGGSKNIQYF
>many|.|TRBV20-1|TRBJ1-1
TGCAGTGCTTCCCAGAACACTGAAGCTTTCTTT
CSASQNTEAFF
>.|.|TRBV4-1|TRBJ2-7
TGCGCCAGCAGCCCGGGGGCCAGCGGGGTACACTACGAGCAGTACTTC
CASSPGASGVHYEQYF
>many|.|TRBV18|TRBJ2-3
TGTGCCAGCTCATCTAAGACAGGGAGGATTGGCGATACGCAGTATTTT
CASSSKTGRIGDTQYF
>many|TRBD1|TRBV13|TRBJ2-5
TGTGCCAGCAGCGGGGACAGGGTCGAGACCCAGTACTTC
CASSGDRVETQYF
>many|TRBD2|TRBV5-1|TRBJ2-7
TGCGCCAGCAGCCCTACAGCGGGGGTTTACGAGCAGTACTTC
CASSPTAGVYEQYF
>.|.|TRBV12-3/TRBV12-4|TRBJ1-2
TGTGCCAGCAGCCACGGGACGGTCTATGGCTACACCTTC
CASSHGTVYGYTF
>.|.|TRBV19|TRBJ2-7
TGTGCCAGTAGTATAGACGCCACAGCAGGGGCCGAGCAGTACTTC
CASSIDATAGAEQYF
>many|.|TRBV18|TRBJ1-1
TGTGCCAGCTCAAGGGACGTTAACACTGAAGCTTTCTTT
CASSRDVNTEAFF
>.|.|TRBV5-6|TRBJ1-2
TGTGCCAGCAGCTTTGGGTTCCGAGGCCTATATGGCTACACCTTC
CASSFGFRGLYGYTF
>many|TRBD1|TRBV11-2|TRBJ1-2
TGTGCCAGCAGCGGGTACAGGGGTGCGGGCTACACCTTC
CASSGYRGAGYTF
>few|.|TRBV29-1|TRBJ2-1
TGCAGCGTTGATAGGGGGGGGGCACGCAATGAGCAGTTCTTC
CSVDRGGARNEQFF
>.|.|TRBV27|TRBJ1-1
TGTGCCAGCAGTTTCGCAGGGAAGAACACTGAAGCTTTCTTT
CASSFAGKNTEAFF
>many|TRBD1|TRBV4-1|TRBJ1-5
TGCGCCAGCAGCCGGACCTACTTTGACAGGGGGCGAGGGAATCAGCCCCAGCATTTT
CASSRTYFDRGRGNQPQHF
>.|TRBD2|TRBV4-1|TRBJ2-7
TGCGCCAGCAGCCAAGATACAGCGGGGGGCCCCTACGAGCAGTACTTC
CASSQDTAGGPYEQYF
>few|TRBD2|TRBV25-1|TRBJ2-1
TGTGCCAGCTGCATCGGGGGGAGCGGGGGACCCTACAATGAGCAGTTCTTC
CASCIGGSGGPYNEQFF
>many|.|TRBV27|TRBJ2-7
TGTGCCAGCAGTTTATTCGCGGGTTACGAGCAGTACTTC
CASSLFAGYEQYF
>few|.|TRBV20-1|TRBJ2-6
TGCAGTGCTAGGAACGTAAACTCTGGGGCCAACGTCCTGACTTTC
CSARNVNSGANVLTF
>once|TRBD2|TRBV6-4|TRBJ2-2
TGTGCCAGCAGCCCTAGCGGGGGGGCCACCGGGGAGCTGTTTTTT
CASSPSGGATGELFF
>.|TRBD1|TRBV5-1|TRBJ2-1
TGCGCCAGCAGCTCTACAGGGGGCCCTCGCTACAATGAGCAGTTCTTC
CASSSTGGPRYNEQFF
>many|TRBD1|TRBV9|TRBJ2-7
TGTGCCAGCAGCTTTGGACAGGACAGAGCCGAGCAGTACTTC
CASSFGQDRAEQYF
>many|.|TRBV5-1|TRBJ2-4
TGCGCCAGCCAAGCAGGGGACGTAGCCAAAAACATTCAGTACTTC
CASQAGDVAKNIQYF
>.|.|TRBV7-9|TRBJ2-7
TGTGCCAGCAACAAGGAGGGGGCAACAGCCGAGCAGTACTTC
CASNKEGATAEQYF
>many|TRBD1|TRBV20-1|TRBJ2-5
TGCAGTGCTAATGGACAGGACCAAGAGACCCAGTACTTC
CSANGQDQETQYF
>many|TRBD1|TRBV7-2|TRBJ2-7
TGTGCCAGCAGCTTAGCGTACTCCGGGACAGCGCTCCCCTACGAGCAGTACTTC
CASSLAYSGTALPYEQYF
>many|.|TRBV11-1|TRBJ1-1
TGTGCCAGCAGCCCCTACTCGGAAGCTTTCTTT
CASSPYSEAFF
>few|.|TRBV30|TRBJ1-1
TGTGCCTGGGACCGGGGCGCGGGGGACACTGAAGCTTTCTTT
CAWDRGAGDTEAFF
>.|TRBD2|TRBV4-1|TRBJ2-3
TGTGCCAGCAGCTTCGGGACTAGCGGAAGCACAGATACGCAGTATTTT
CASSFGTSGSTDTQYF
>many|.|TRBV10-3|TRBJ2-5
TGTGCCACAAAGGGGGGCCTCTTCCAAGAGACCCAGTACTTC
CATKGGLFQETQYF
>few|.|TRBV3-1|TRBJ1-1
TGTGCCAGCAGCCCGAATCCGGACAGGAACACTGAAGCTTTCTTT
CASSPNPDRNTEAFF
>.|.|TRBV7-9|TRBJ1-5
TGTGCCAGCAGCTTAGTTTCGGATGGCAATCAGCCCCAGCATTTT
CASSLVSDGNQPQHF
>few|.|TRBV28|TRBJ1-2
TGTGCCTCTAACCTGGGCGTTTACTATGGCTACACCTTC
CASNLGVYYGYTF
>many|TRBD1|TRBV6-1|TRBJ2-7
TGTGCCAGCAGCAGGGACAGCATAGCCTACGAGCAGTACTTC
CASSRDSIAYEQYF
>many|TRBD1|TRBV7-2|TRBJ1-2
TGTGCCAGCAGCCGGGACAGCCTAGCTAACTATGGCTACACCTTC
CASSRDSLANYGYTF
>few|.|TRBV27|TRBJ2-7
TGTGCCAGCAGTTTAAAGTTCCTGGGGACGGGCTACGAGCAGTACTTC
CASSLKFLGTGYEQYF
>many|.|TRBV6-1|TRBJ1-1
TGTGCCAGCAGACGCCGGGGGGTTGTAACTGAAGCTTTCTTT
CASRRRGVVTEAFF
>.|.|TRBV28|TRBJ1-1
TGTGCCAGCAAGTCGGCGAGAAAAGCTTTCTTT
CASKSARKAFF
>few|.|TRBV7-9|TRBJ1-2
TGTGCCAGCAGCTCACTTGGGGGGCGGAGGACCTATGGCTACACCTTC
CASSSLGGRRTYGYTF
>many|.|TRBV2|TRBJ1-4
TGTGCCAGCAGTGTTACACTGAGTAGTGAAAAACTGTTTTTT
CASSVTLSSEKLFF